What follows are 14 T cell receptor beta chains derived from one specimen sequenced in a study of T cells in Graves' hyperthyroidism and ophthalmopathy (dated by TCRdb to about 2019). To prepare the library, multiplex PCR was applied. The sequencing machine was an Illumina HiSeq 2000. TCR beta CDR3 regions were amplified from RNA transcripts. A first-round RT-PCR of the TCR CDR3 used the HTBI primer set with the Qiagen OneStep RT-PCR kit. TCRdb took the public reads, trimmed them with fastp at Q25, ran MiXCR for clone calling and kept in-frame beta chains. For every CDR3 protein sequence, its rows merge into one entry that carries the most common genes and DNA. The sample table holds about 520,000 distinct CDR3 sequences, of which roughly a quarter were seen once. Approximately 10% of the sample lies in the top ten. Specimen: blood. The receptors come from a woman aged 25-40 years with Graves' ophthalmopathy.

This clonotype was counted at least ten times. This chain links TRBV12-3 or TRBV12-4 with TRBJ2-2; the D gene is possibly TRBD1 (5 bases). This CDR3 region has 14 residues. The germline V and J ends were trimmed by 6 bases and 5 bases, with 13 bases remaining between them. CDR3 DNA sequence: TGTGCCAGCAGGCCCCCTCCAGGGACCGGGGAGCTGTTTTTT. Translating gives CASRPPPGTGELFF.

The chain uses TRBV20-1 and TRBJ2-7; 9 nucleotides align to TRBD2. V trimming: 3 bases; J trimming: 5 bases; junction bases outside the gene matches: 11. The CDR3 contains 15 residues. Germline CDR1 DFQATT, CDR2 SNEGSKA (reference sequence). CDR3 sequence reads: CSASPYSGRFNEQYF. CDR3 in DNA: TGCAGTGCTAGCCCCTATAGCGGGAGATTCAACGAGCAGTACTTC.

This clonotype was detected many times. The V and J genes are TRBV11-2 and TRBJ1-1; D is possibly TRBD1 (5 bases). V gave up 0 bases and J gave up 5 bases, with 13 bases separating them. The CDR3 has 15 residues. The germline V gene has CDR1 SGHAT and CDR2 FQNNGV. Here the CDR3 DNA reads TGTGCCAGCAGCTTAGAGTTGCGGGGGAGGACTGAAGCTTTCTTT. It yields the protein CASSLELRGRTEAFF.

The DNA for the CDR3 is TGTGCCAGCAGCTTAGAGTGGGGGATAAAGGAGACCCAGTACTTC. It translates to CASSLEWGIKETQYF. The chain carries TRBV11-2 and TRBJ2-5; D tentatively reads TRBD1 or TRBD2 (5 bases each). Trimming cost V 0 bases and J 5 bases, with 13 bases left between them. Germline V gene sequence: CDR1 SGHAT, CDR2 FQNNGV. The CDR3 covers 15 residues.

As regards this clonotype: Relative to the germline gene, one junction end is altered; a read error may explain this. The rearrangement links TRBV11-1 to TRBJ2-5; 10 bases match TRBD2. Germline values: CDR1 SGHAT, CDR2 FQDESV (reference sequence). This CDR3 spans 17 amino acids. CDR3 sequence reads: CASSFELGTSEDDTQYF. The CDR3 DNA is TGTGCTAGCAGCTTTGAGTTAGGGACTAGCGAGGACGATACCCAGTACTTC.

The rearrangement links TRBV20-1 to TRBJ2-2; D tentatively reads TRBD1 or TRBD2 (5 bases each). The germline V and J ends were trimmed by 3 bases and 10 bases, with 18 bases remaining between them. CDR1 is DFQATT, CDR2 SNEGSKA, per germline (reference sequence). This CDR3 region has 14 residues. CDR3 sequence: CSASHSEGLEELFF. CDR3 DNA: TGCAGTGCTAGCCATTCAGAGGGGCTGGAGGAGCTGTTTTTT.

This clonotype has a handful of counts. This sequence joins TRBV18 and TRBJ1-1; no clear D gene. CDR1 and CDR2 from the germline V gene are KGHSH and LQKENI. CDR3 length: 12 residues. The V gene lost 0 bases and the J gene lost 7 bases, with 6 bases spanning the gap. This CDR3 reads CASSPPSNEAFF. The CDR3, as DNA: TGTGCCAGCTCACCACCGTCAAATGAAGCTTTCTTT. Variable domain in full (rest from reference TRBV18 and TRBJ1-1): NAGVMQNPRHLVRRRGQEARLRCSPMKGHSHVYWYRQLPEEGLKFMVYLQKENIIDESGMPKERFSAEFPKEGPSILRIQQVVRGDSAAYFCASSPPSNEAFFGQGTRLTVV.

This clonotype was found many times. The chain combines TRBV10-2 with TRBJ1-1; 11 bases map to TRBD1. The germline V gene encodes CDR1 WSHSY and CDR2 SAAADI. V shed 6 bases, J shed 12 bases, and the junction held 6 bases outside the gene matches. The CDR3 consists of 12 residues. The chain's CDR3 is CASRKGQGVSFF. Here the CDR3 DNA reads TGCGCCAGCAGAAAGGGACAGGGGGTATCTTTCTTT.

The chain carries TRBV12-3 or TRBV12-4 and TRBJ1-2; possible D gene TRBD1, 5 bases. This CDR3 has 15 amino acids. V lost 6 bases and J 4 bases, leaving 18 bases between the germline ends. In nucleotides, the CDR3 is TGTGCCAGCAGCTCGACGGGACGGCTAAGCTATGGCTACACCTTC. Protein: CASSSTGRLSYGYTF.

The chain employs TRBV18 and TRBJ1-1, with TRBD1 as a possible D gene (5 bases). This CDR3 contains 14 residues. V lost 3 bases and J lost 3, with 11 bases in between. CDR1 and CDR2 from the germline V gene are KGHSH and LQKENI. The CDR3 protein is CASSPSAGHTEAFF. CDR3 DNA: TGTGCCAGCTCACCGAGCGCAGGGCACACTGAAGCTTTCTTT. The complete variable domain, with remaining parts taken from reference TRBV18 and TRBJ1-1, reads NAGVMQNPRHLVRRRGQEARLRCSPMKGHSHVYWYRQLPEEGLKFMVYLQKENIIDESGMPKERFSAEFPKEGPSILRIQQVVRGDSAAYFCASSPSAGHTEAFFGQGTRLTVV.

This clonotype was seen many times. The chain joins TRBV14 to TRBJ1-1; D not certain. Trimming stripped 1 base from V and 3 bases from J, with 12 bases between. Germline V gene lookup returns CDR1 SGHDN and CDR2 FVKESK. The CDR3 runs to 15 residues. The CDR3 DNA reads TGTGCCAGCAGCCAAGGTCCCAGAAGGGACACTGAAGCTTTCTTT. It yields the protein CASSQGPRRDTEAFF.

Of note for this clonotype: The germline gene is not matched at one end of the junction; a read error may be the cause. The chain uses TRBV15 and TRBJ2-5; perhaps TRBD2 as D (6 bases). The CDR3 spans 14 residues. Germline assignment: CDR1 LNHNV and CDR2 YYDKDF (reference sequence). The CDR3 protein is CATSLVGGKETKYF. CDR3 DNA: TGTGCCACCAGCTTGGTGGGGGGAAAAGAGACCAAGTACTTC.

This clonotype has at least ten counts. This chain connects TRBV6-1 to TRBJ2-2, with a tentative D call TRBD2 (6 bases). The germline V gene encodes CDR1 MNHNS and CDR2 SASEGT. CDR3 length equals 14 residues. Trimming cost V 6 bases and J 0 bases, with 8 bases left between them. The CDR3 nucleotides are TGTGCCAGCAGGGTAGCGGCGAACACCGGGGAGCTGTTTTTT. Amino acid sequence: CASRVAANTGELFF.

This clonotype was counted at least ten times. The CDR3 sequence is CASTLGHQPQHF. The CDR3 region has the DNA TGTGCCAGCACCCTGGGTCATCAGCCCCAGCATTTT. The V gene is TRBV2, the J gene TRBJ1-5; D remains unclear. Trimming left V 7 bases short and J 5 bases short, with 9 bases between. Germline V CDR1 and CDR2: SNHLY, FYNNEI. The CDR3 extends over 12 amino acids.